The 6 T cell receptor beta chains below come from one sample, sequenced in a study of shared clonotypes between healthy human individuals. Assay: immunoSEQ multiplex PCR; the TCRdb copy retains only in-frame clones and omits some. In the table there are a few million clones, 93% of which are singletons. Material for sequencing was naive CD4+ T cells from PBMCs. Indicated subset: CD45RA+ positively selected. The origin of the receptors is a man aged 18 to 29 in good health. Some clones in this sample may be carry-over from other donors' samples.

This clone was picked up one time. The chain joins TRBV6-6 to TRBJ1-3; maybe TRBD1 (5 bases). Germline V gene data show CDR1 as MNHNY and CDR2 as SVGAGI (reference sequence). Trimming left V 5 bases short and J 0 bases short, with 11 bases between. CDR3 length equals 15 residues. DNA of the CDR3: TGTGCCAGCAGTCCCGGGACGCACTCTGGAAACACCATATATTTT. Protein sequence: CASSPGTHSGNTIYF.

The chain uses TRBV5-1 and TRBJ2-3; tentatively, D is TRBD1 (5 bases). The V end was cut by 5 bases, the J end by 4 bases, with 8 bases between. Germline CDR1 reads SGHRS; CDR2 reads YFSETQ. The CDR3 extends over 12 amino acids. The CDR3 sequence is CASSEGADTQYF. The CDR3 nucleotides are TGCGCCAGCAGTGAAGGGGCAGATACGCAGTATTTT.

The V call is TRBV30, the J call TRBJ2-1, with 14 bases lining up with TRBD2. The CDR3 has 16 amino acids. The trim removed 4 bases at V and 7 bases at J, leaving 9 bases unmatched. Looked up from germline, CDR1 is GTSNPN and CDR2 is SVGIG (reference sequence). The CDR3 protein is CAWTGLAGGLRNEQFF. The CDR3 bases are TGTGCCTGGACTGGACTAGCGGGAGGTTTGAGGAATGAGCAGTTCTTC.

Here the CDR3 DNA reads TGCGCCAGCAGCCCCCGAGGGGGGACCTACAATGAGCAGTTCTTC. Protein product: CASSPRGGTYNEQFF. The V and J genes are TRBV5-1 and TRBJ2-1, with D possibly called TRBD1 or TRBD2 (6 bases each). With 4 bases removed from V and 2 bases from J, the gap between germline ends came to 13 bases. In germline, CDR1 is SGHRS, CDR2 YFSETQ. This CDR3 has 15 amino acids.

J is TRBJ2-1 and V is TRBV29-1, with D maybe TRBD2 (7 bases). The CDR3 contains 16 residues. The germline gives CDR1 SQVTM, CDR2 ANQGSEA. V was clipped by 0 bases and J by 1 base, with 13 bases between them. The CDR3: CSVEEGAGDSYNEQFF. The CDR3 DNA follows: TGCAGCGTTGAAGAGGGGGCGGGAGATTCCTACAATGAGCAGTTCTTC.

This chain links TRBV10-3 with TRBJ2-2, with 8 positions matching TRBD2. CDR1 is ENHRY and CDR2 is SYGVKD in the germline V gene. The CDR3 runs 16 residues. The V gene end was trimmed by 11 bases and the J gene end by 7 bases; junction bases not matched to a gene: 18. The CDR3 spells CASLSGGRIAGGELFF. The CDR3 DNA is TGTGCCTCGCTATCTGGCGGGAGGATCGCGGGCGGGGAGCTGTTTTTT.